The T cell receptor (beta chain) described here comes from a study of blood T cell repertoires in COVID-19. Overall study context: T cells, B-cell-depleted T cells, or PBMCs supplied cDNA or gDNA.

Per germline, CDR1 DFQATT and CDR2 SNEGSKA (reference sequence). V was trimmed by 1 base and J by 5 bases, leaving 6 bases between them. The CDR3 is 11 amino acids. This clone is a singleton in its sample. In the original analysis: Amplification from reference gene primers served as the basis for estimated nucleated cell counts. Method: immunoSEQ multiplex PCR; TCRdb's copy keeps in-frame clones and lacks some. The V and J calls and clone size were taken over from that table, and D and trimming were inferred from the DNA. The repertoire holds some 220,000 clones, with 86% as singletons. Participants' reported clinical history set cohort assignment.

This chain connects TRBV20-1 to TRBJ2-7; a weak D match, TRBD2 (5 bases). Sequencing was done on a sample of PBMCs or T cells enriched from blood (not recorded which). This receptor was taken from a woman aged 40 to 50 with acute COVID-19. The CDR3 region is CSARVGNEQYF. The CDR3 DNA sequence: TGCAGTGCTAGAGTCGGGAACGAGCAGTACTTC.